The present T cell receptor beta chain was sequenced within a study of T cell repertoires in cytomegalovirus infection. Study summary: CMV infection and matching HLA type were both indicated by public TCR beta signatures.

TCRdb reanalysed the reads using MiXCR and keeps one entry per CDR3 protein. The sample shows over 100,000 distinct CDR3 sequences, around 10% of them seen only once. In this sample, this clonotype turned up many times. The antigen is unknown. Study-level findings and limits: Dominating the ex vivo response were HLA-C-restricted CMV-specific TCR beta clonotypes.

The CDR3 length is 15 residues. Trimming at V came to 4 bases and at J to 1 base, leaving 7 bases not matched to a gene. Germline CDR1 reads SGHRS; CDR2 reads YFSETQ. The sample comprised PBMCs, sequenced either directly or after in vitro stimulation (not recorded which). This clonotype was sampled from a human donor in good health (CMV status not recorded). Some clones in this sample may be carry-over from other donors' samples. This sequence joins TRBV5-1 and TRBJ1-1; 7 nucleotides align to TRBD1. CDR3 coding DNA: TGCGCCAGCAGCCCTGACAGGGCTTCGAACACTGAAGCTTTCTTT. This sequence encodes CASSPDRASNTEAFF.